This T cell receptor (beta chain) was obtained from a study of T cells in women clearing cervical HPV infection. Profiled with immunoSEQ multiplex PCR; TCRdb holds only in-frame clones, not every one. This sample's clone table lists 20,000 or so clones. V trimming: 4 bases; J trimming: 5 bases; junction bases outside the gene matches: 5. The CDR3 is 14 amino acids. CDR1 is SGHRS, CDR2 YFSETQ, per germline. Points on this clone: The read ends 3 residues before the CDR3 terminus; that terminus is restored from the germline J gene.

The sequence derives from a woman between 18 and 69 years old with a cervical HPV16 infection that either progressed to CIN3+ or cleared (not recorded which). The J gene is TRBJ2-3, the V gene TRBV5-1; 9 nucleotides match TRBD1. The sample consisted of blood buffy coat. CDR3 residues: CASSPGQGRDTQYF. The sequenced CDR3 bases are TGCGCCAGCAGCCCGGGACAGGGAAGAGATACG.